This TCR beta chain derives from a study of T cell repertoires in cytomegalovirus infection. Study details: Evidence of both CMV infection and a matching HLA type came from public TCR beta signatures.

General study points: Dominating the ex vivo response were TCR beta clonotypes that were CMV-specific and HLA-C-restricted. Individuals carrying CMV plus the relevant HLA were identified by cumulative frequency of public TCR beta families.

TCRdb redid the calling of the reads with MiXCR, one entry per CDR3 protein. The repertoire has about 230,000 distinct CDR3 sequences, approximately 22% of them found once; the top ten carry 15% to 20%. With respect to this clonotype: Its specificity is not known.

The CDR3 length is 17 residues. Unmatched junction bases numbered 15, after V lost 4 bases and J lost 4 bases. Germline CDR1 and CDR2: MDHEN and SYDVKM. Sequenced sample: CD8+ T cells from PBMCs. This chain uses TRBV28 with TRBJ2-7; TRBD1 agrees at 8 bases. The origin of this receptor is a human donor in good health (CMV status not recorded). Some clones in this sample may be carry-over from other donors' samples. The CDR3 sequence is CASSSPQSGTGVYEQYF. As DNA, the CDR3 is TGTGCCAGCAGTTCTCCACAATCCGGGACAGGAGTTTACGAGCAGTACTTC.